Presented here are 26 T cell receptor beta chains from one specimen sequenced in a study of early T cells in non-severe SARS-CoV-2 infection. TCRdb reanalysed the 5' RACE reads using MiXCR and keeps one entry per CDR3 protein. The sample lists about 48,000 distinct CDR3 sequences, around 10% occurring once. Material for sequencing was whole blood. These receptor sequences come from an adult who was a healthcare worker with PCR-confirmed SARS-CoV-2 infection or an uninfected control (not recorded which).

On this clonotype: The junction differs from germline at one of its ends, possibly a read error. The chain is built from TRBV15 and TRBJ1-4; D is possibly TRBD1 (6 bases). Germline-derived CDR1 and CDR2 are LNHNV and YYDKDF (reference sequence). This CDR3 comprises 16 residues. The CDR3: CVTSRGHSATNEKLFF. CDR3 in DNA: TGTGTCACCAGCAGGGGACACTCGGCAACTAATGAAAAACTGTTTTTT.

There are many counts of this clonotype. The chain carries TRBV6-1 and TRBJ1-1; no reliable D call. V gave up 4 bases and J gave up 7 bases, with 7 bases separating them. CDR3 length: 11 amino acids. Germline V lookup: CDR1 MNHNS, CDR2 SASEGT. Here the CDR3 reads CASSATIEAFF. Written as DNA, the CDR3 is TGTGCCAGCAGTGCGACCATTGAAGCTTTCTTT.

This clonotype was counted many times. This chain uses TRBV11-2 with TRBJ2-1; 10 bases are a match to TRBD2. The V gene end was trimmed by 4 bases and the J gene end by 6 bases; junction bases not matched to a gene: 9. Germline V CDR1 and CDR2: SGHAT, FQNNGV. There are 16 residues in the CDR3. For the CDR3, the DNA is TGTGCCAGCAGCTCCAAACTAGCGGGAACTGTCAATGAGCAGTTCTTC. It encodes CASSSKLAGTVNEQFF.

Only a few counts were recorded for this clonotype. The chain uses TRBV7-2 and TRBJ2-1; TRBD1 is a possible D gene (7 bases). The CDR3 spans 17 residues. The V end was cut by 3 bases, the J end by 3 bases, with 18 bases between. Germline CDR1 and CDR2: SGHTA and FQGNSA. CDR3 residues: CASSLRQGRRVYNEQFF. The CDR3 nucleotides are TGTGCCAGCAGCTTGCGACAGGGTAGGAGGGTCTACAATGAGCAGTTCTTC.

The CDR3 DNA follows: TGTGCTAGTGGTTCATACCGGACAGGCTTCACAGATACGCAGTATTTT. This gives the protein CASGSYRTGFTDTQYF. The chain employs TRBV12-5 and TRBJ2-3; 7 bases line up with TRBD1. Trimming removed 4 bases from V and 2 bases from J; junction bases left unmatched: 9. Germline values: CDR1 LGHNT, CDR2 FRNRAP. The CDR3 has 16 residues.

This clonotype was found many times. The chain joins TRBV29-1 to TRBJ2-7, with 12 bases fitting TRBD2. This CDR3 region has 14 residues. CDR1 and CDR2 (germline): SQVTM, ANQGSEA. V gave up 7 bases and J gave up 5 bases; unmatched junction bases: 9. CDR3 residues: CSGLTSGRGDEQYF. The CDR3 DNA reads TGCAGCGGCCTGACTAGCGGGAGAGGGGACGAGCAGTACTTC.

This clonotype has a count of ten or more. In DNA, the CDR3 is TGCAGCGCCTTGACAGGGTTCCAAGAGACCCAGTACTTC. Amino acids: CSALTGFQETQYF. The rearrangement joins TRBV29-1 to TRBJ2-5, with 7 bases matching TRBD1. The CDR3 runs 13 residues. J gave up 1 base and V 7 bases, and 6 bases lay outside the gene matches. CDR1 SQVTM and CDR2 ANQGSEA come from the germline V gene.

Sample share makes this clonotype medium-sized. The genes are TRBV12-3 or TRBV12-4 and TRBJ1-1; D possibly corresponds to TRBD1 (6 bases). The CDR3 has 14 amino acids. The ends were cut back, 6 bases at V and 1 base at J, with 12 bases in the middle. In DNA form, the CDR3 reads TGTGCCAGCAGATTCCACAGGGAGAACACTGAAGCTTTCTTT. Translation gives CASRFHRENTEAFF.

This clonotype was counted ten times or more. The V call is TRBV29-1, the J call TRBJ2-3; the D gene is possibly TRBD2 (7 bases). This CDR3 contains 15 residues. CDR1 SQVTM and CDR2 ANQGSEA come from the germline V gene. DNA for the CDR3: TGCCACTGGGGGGGCAGCGGGGCTAGCACAGATACGCAGTATTTT. Amino acid sequence: CHWGGSGASTDTQYF.

This clonotype was observed at least ten times. This chain connects TRBV28 to TRBJ2-5; possible D gene TRBD2, 6 bases. CDR1 and CDR2 from the germline V gene are MDHEN and SYDVKM. V was shortened by 4 bases and J by 1 base, with 25 bases between the two germline ends. The CDR3 loop spans 19 amino acids. The CDR3: CASSSLQGKGRRGQETQYF. Here the CDR3 DNA reads TGTGCCAGCAGTTCACTTCAGGGAAAAGGCAGGCGGGGCCAAGAGACCCAGTACTTC. Drawing the rest from reference TRBV28 and TRBJ2-5, the complete variable domain is DVKVTQSSRYLVKRTGEKVFLECVQDMDHENMFWYRQDPGLGLRLIYFSYDVKMKEKGDIPEGYSVSREKKERFSLILESASTNQTSMYLCASSSLQGKGRRGQETQYFGPGTRLLVL.

The chain joins TRBV30 to TRBJ2-2; 13 nucleotides align to TRBD2. Germline values: CDR1 GTSNPN, CDR2 SVGIG (reference sequence). With V trimmed by 4 bases and J by 4 bases, 3 bases remained unmatched. This CDR3 comprises 15 residues. CDR3 DNA: TGTGCCTGGAAAGGACTAGCGGGAGTCACCGGGGAGCTGTTTTTT. Amino acids: CAWKGLAGVTGELFF.

There are a few counts of this clonotype. This chain connects TRBV29-1 to TRBJ1-1; 8 nucleotides line up with TRBD1. The CDR3 runs to 15 residues. The germline V gene has CDR1 SQVTM and CDR2 ANQGSEA. Unmatched junction bases numbered 11, after V lost 3 bases and J lost 5 bases. The CDR3 sequence: CSVDQQGAVGTEAFF. As DNA, the CDR3 is TGCAGCGTTGATCAGCAGGGGGCTGTGGGGACTGAAGCTTTCTTT. Using reference TRBV29-1 and TRBJ1-1 for the parts outside the CDR3, the full variable domain is SAVISQKPSRDICQRGTSLTIQCQVDSQVTMMFWYRQQPGQSLTLIATANQGSEATYESGFVIDKFPISRPNLTFSTLTVSNMSPEDSSIYLCSVDQQGAVGTEAFFGQGTRLTVV.

This clonotype has a count of ten or more. The J gene is TRBJ2-1, the V gene TRBV20-1, with TRBD2 identical over 8 bases. Germline CDR1 and CDR2: DFQATT and SNEGSKA (reference sequence). The V gene end was trimmed by 4 bases and the J gene end by 10 bases; junction bases not matched to a gene: 9. The CDR3 spans 13 residues. DNA for the CDR3: TGCAGTGCTATAGGACTAGCTATCGGGGAGCAGTTCTTC. Its protein product is CSAIGLAIGEQFF.

This clonotype was counted many times. The rearrangement links TRBV9 to TRBJ2-2; possibly TRBD1 or TRBD2 for D (5 bases each). The CDR3 loop spans 16 amino acids. Germline V gene data show CDR1 as SGDLS and CDR2 as YYNGEE. Trimming took 3 bases from V and 0 from J, leaving 12 bases between them. The CDR3 DNA sequence: TGTGCCAGCAGCGCTAGGGACCTCACGAACACCGGGGAGCTGTTTTTT. This codes for CASSARDLTNTGELFF.

This clonotype counts as large (0.1 to 1%). The chain has TRBV7-9 and TRBJ2-3; 8 bases fit TRBD1. The V segment lost 6 bases and the J segment 2 bases; nucleotides outside the gene matches: 10. From germline, CDR1 is SEHNR and CDR2 FQNEAQ (reference sequence). The CDR3 runs to 16 residues. CDR3 sequence (DNA): TGTGCCAGCAGAACCAGGGGGCGTCCCCCCACAGATACGCAGTATTTT. Translation gives CASRTRGRPPTDTQYF.

This sequence joins TRBV7-9 and TRBJ2-3; 8 bases agree with TRBD2. With V trimmed by 5 bases and J by 9 bases, 10 bases remained unmatched. CDR1 and CDR2 from the germline V gene are SEHNR and FQNEAQ (reference sequence). This CDR3 contains 14 residues. The CDR3 DNA follows: TGTGCCAGCAGCGATAGCGGGACCCCTTGGACGCAGTATTTT. Translation gives CASSDSGTPWTQYF.

This clonotype was counted a few times. This chain connects TRBV11-2 to TRBJ2-7; no definite D call. This CDR3 is 12 amino acids long. The germline CDR1 and CDR2 sequences are SGHAT and FQNNGV. Trimming removed 5 bases at V and 4 bases at J, with 9 bases between. The CDR3 loop is CASSLGLYEQYF. Here the CDR3 DNA reads TGTGCCAGCAGCCTAGGATTGTACGAGCAGTACTTC.

There are many counts of this clonotype. This chain links TRBV28 with TRBJ1-2; D is ambiguous. V shed 1 base and J shed 4 bases, with 10 bases lying between them. Germline V lookup: CDR1 MDHEN, CDR2 SYDVKM. The CDR3 is 14 residues long. The CDR3 region is CASSLSTQIYGYTF. The CDR3 nucleotides read TGTGCCAGCAGTTTATCCACCCAGATCTATGGCTACACCTTC.

The chain couples TRBV20-1 to TRBJ2-7; D gene unclear. Germline-derived CDR1 and CDR2 are DFQATT and SNEGSKA (reference sequence). V was pared by 6 bases and J by 0 bases, with 12 bases between. The CDR3 sequence is 13 residues long. This CDR3 is CSAPSAGSYEQYF. CDR3 sequence (DNA): TGCAGTGCACCCTCGGCCGGCTCCTACGAGCAGTACTTC.

This clonotype was observed a handful of times. The J gene is TRBJ2-3, the V gene TRBV11-2; 8 bases match TRBD2. The V segment lost 1 base and the J segment 6 bases; nucleotides outside the gene matches: 9. CDR1 is SGHAT, CDR2 FQNNGV, per germline. The CDR3 has 16 residues. The CDR3 reads CASSLVTGGPWDTQYF. DNA for the CDR3: TGTGCCAGCAGCTTAGTCACGGGAGGGCCATGGGATACGCAGTATTTT.

This rearrangement joins TRBV7-6 to TRBJ1-5; 8 positions agree with TRBD1. CDR1 is SGHVS and CDR2 is FNYEAQ in the germline V gene. The CDR3 is made up of 18 amino acids. J lost 2 bases, V lost 1 base, and 10 bases had no gene match. The CDR3 region is CASSLVIRGPRGNQPQHF. The DNA for the CDR3 is TGTGCCAGCAGCTTAGTTATCAGGGGGCCGAGGGGCAATCAGCCCCAGCATTTT.

At least ten counts were recorded for this clonotype. The chain is built from TRBV28 and TRBJ2-5, with TRBD2 matching 9 bases. Per germline, CDR1 MDHEN and CDR2 SYDVKM. This CDR3 contains 16 residues. The trim removed 6 bases at V and 0 bases at J, leaving 8 bases unmatched. The CDR3 DNA follows: TGTGCCAGCAGCCCCCGACTAGCGGAGTACCAAGAGACCCAGTACTTC. Its translation is CASSPRLAEYQETQYF.

Ten or more counts support this clonotype. This rearrangement joins TRBV7-9 to TRBJ2-2; D assignment may be TRBD1 or TRBD2 (5 bases each). Between the trimmed V and J ends, which lost 8 bases and 6 bases, there was a span of 13 bases. CDR1 and CDR2 (germline): SEHNR, FQNEAQ (reference sequence). The CDR3 totals 13 residues. The CDR3 loop reads CASGIRGSGELFF. The CDR3 DNA reads TGTGCCAGCGGGATCCGGGGCTCCGGGGAGCTGTTTTTT.

V gene TRBV20-1 combines with J gene TRBJ2-1; 11 nucleotides match TRBD2. CDR3 length: 18 residues. The V gene's germline CDR1 is DFQATT and CDR2 SNEGSKA (reference sequence). V shed 5 bases, J shed 0 bases, and the junction held 12 bases outside the gene matches. Here the CDR3 DNA reads TGCAGTGCTGACAACTCACTCACTAGCGGGGGCTCCTACAATGAGCAGTTCTTC. This sequence encodes CSADNSLTSGGSYNEQFF.

Many counts were recorded for this clonotype. The chain employs TRBV7-9 and TRBJ1-3; D is uncertain. The CDR3 contains 14 residues. CDR1 and CDR2 (germline): SEHNR, FQNEAQ (reference sequence). V was clipped by 7 bases and J by 0 bases, with 10 bases between them. CDR3 nucleotides: TGTGCCAGCATCGGGTCGGTCTCTGGAAACACCATATATTTT. Residues: CASIGSVSGNTIYF.

The rearrangement uses TRBV6-5 and TRBJ2-7; 7 bases map to TRBD2. The V gene end was trimmed by 2 bases and the J gene end by 2 bases; junction bases not matched to a gene: 3. The CDR3 sequence is 14 residues long. Germline loops: CDR1 MNHEY, CDR2 SVGAGI. CDR3 residues: CASSYGAGPYEQYF. CDR3 coding DNA: TGTGCCAGCAGTTACGGAGCGGGGCCCTACGAGCAGTACTTC.